This T cell receptor beta chain was found in a study of T cells in Graves' hyperthyroidism and ophthalmopathy. The wider study: At the time of initial diagnosis and before any treatment, peripheral blood was collected.

RNA transcripts gave rise to amplified TCR beta CDR3 regions. An initial round of RT-PCR targeting the TCR CDR3 relied on the HTBI primer set. TCRdb redid the calling of the multiplex PCR reads with MiXCR, one entry per CDR3 protein. The sample yields a few hundred thousand distinct CDR3 sequences, approximately 15% seen once. This CDR3 has 20 residues. Deletions cut 3 bases from V and 0 bases from J, with 21 bases between. Per the germline V gene, CDR1 is MNHEY and CDR2 is SVGAGI. Orbital computed tomography and thyroid ultrasound, together with serum TRAb and thyroxine and clinical symptoms, were used for diagnoses.

The chain joins TRBV6-5 to TRBJ1-6, with a possible D match to TRBD1 (6 bases). This TCR came from a woman in her forties with Graves' hyperthyroidism. The sequenced sample was blood. The CDR3 loop is CASSYVGADSLSSYNSPLHF. The CDR3 DNA is TGTGCCAGCAGTTATGTGGGGGCCGACTCATTAAGCTCCTATAATTCACCCCTCCACTTT.